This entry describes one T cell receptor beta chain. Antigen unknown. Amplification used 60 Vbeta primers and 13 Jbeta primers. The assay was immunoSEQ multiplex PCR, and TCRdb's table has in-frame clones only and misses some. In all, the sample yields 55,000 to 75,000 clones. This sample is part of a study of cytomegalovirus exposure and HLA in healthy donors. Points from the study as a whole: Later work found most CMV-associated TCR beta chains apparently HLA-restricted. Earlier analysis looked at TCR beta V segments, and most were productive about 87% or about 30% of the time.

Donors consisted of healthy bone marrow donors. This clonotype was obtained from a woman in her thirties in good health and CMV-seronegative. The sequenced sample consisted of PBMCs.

CDR3 loop: CASSSSGGGNQPQHF. DNA of the CDR3: TGTGCCAGCAGTTCCTCAGGGGGCGGGAATCAGCCCCAGCATTTT. The rearrangement joins TRBV6-5 to TRBJ1-5; TRBD1 matches 8 bases. Germline lookup yields CDR1 MNHEY and CDR2 SVGAGI. Germline trimming cut 4 bases from V and 4 bases from J; bases unmatched to any gene: 6. The CDR3 length is 15 residues.